A selection of T cell receptor beta chains follows, all from one sample in a study of T cells in Graves' hyperthyroidism and ophthalmopathy. From the multiplex PCR reads, TCRdb called clonotypes with MiXCR, one entry per CDR3 protein. The data contain 500,000 to 650,000 distinct CDR3 sequences, more than 15% of them singletons. Source material: blood. The receptors shown here come from a woman aged 18-29 years with Graves' ophthalmopathy. The CDR3 runs from the conserved cysteine through the conserved F or W. A D gene is named only where the DNA matches it firmly. For some rows the clone size is stated as once, few or many, or as a class when expanded; others skip it.

TRBD2 | TRBJ2-5 | many | 15 | TRBV12-3/TRBV12-4 | TGTGCCAGCAGTTTAGGAACTAGCGGGCCTAAGACCCAGTACTTC | CASSLGTSGPKTQYF
TRBD2 | TRBJ2-3 | many | 18 | TRBV7-8 | TGTGCCAGCAGCCGGGCCCCCGAACTAGCGGGAGTTGCAGATACGCAGTATTTT | CASSRAPELAGVADTQYF
. | TRBJ1-2 | many | 17 | TRBV6-1 | TGTGCCATCTTTGCCCCGGCAGGGCAAGGCGGAGTGTATGGCTACACCTTC | CAIFAPAGQGGVYGYTF
. | TRBJ2-1 | few | 11 | TRBV19 | TGTGCCACCACACAGGGTAGGGAGCAGTTCTTC | CATTQGREQFF
. | TRBJ2-5 | . | 15 | TRBV7-6 | TGTGCCAGCAGCCCCCCCATAGGGGTCGGGGAGACCCAGTACTTC | CASSPPIGVGETQYF
TRBD2 | TRBJ2-3 | . | 18 | TRBV6-5 | TGTGCCAGCAGTTACTCGGGGACTAGCGGGGGGGCTACAGATACGCAGTATTTT | CASSYSGTSGGATDTQYF
TRBD1 | TRBJ1-2 | many | 16 | TRBV6-5 | TGTGCCAGCAGTTACCGTGAGGGGGCGGCTAACTATGGCTACACCTTC | CASSYREGAANYGYTF
TRBD2 | TRBJ2-5 | . | 15 | TRBV5-1 | TGCGCCAGCAGCCGCGAGCGGGGGTTCCAAGAGACCCAGTACTTC | CASSRERGFQETQYF
. | TRBJ1-1 | many | 12 | TRBV12-3/TRBV12-4 | TGTGCCAGCAGCTTGGGAGTGGCTGAAGCTTTCTTT | CASSLGVAEAFF
TRBD2 | TRBJ2-7 | . | 18 | TRBV4-1 | TGCGCCAGCAGCCAACAGACTAGCGGGGGTCCGGACTACTACGAGCAGTACTTC | CASSQQTSGGPDYYEQYF
. | TRBJ1-1 | many | 14 | TRBV19 | TGTGCCAGTAGAACCGGGACGGAGAACACTGAAGCTTTCTTT | CASRTGTENTEAFF
. | TRBJ1-6 | many | 14 | TRBV12-3/TRBV12-4 | TGTGCCAGCAGTTTAAATACAGGGAATTCACCCCTCCACTTT | CASSLNTGNSPLHF
. | TRBJ2-1 | many | 18 | TRBV9 | TGTGCCAGCAGCGTAGAATGGCGGCTAGACAGCTCCTACAATGAGCAGTTCTTC | CASSVEWRLDSSYNEQFF
. | TRBJ2-1 | . | 15 | TRBV28 | TGTGCCAGCATCGAGGGGGGTGGGACTTACAATGAGCAGTTCTTC | CASIEGGGTYNEQFF
TRBD1 | TRBJ1-2 | . | 15 | TRBV24-1 | TGTGCCACCAGTGATATCACCGGGACAGCGTATGGCTACACCTTC | CATSDITGTAYGYTF
TRBD2 | TRBJ2-7 | . | 15 | TRBV3-1 | TGTGCCAGCAGCCTGGGTCTAGCGGGTCGCTACGAGCAGTACTTC | CASSLGLAGRYEQYF
. | TRBJ2-7 | many | 14 | TRBV11-2 | TGTGCCAGCAGCTTGGTCCCGTTTGGGGGCGAGCAGTACTTC | CASSLVPFGGEQYF
. | TRBJ2-7 | few | 15 | TRBV29-1 | TGCAGCGTTGAAACCCTTGAAGGCCCAGGTAACCGGCGGTACTTC | CSVETLEGPGNRRYF
. | TRBJ1-2 | few | 14 | TRBV5-8 | TGTGCCAGCAGCTTAACACGAGACAGGCCTGGCTACACCTTC | CASSLTRDRPGYTF
. | TRBJ2-6 | few | 18 | TRBV2 | TGTGCCAGCAGTGATAGGCACCTTATTTTCTCTGGGGCCAACGTCCTGACTTTC | CASSDRHLIFSGANVLTF
. | TRBJ1-4 | . | 13 | TRBV29-1 | TGCAGCGTTGACAACAGGCTAAATGAAAAACTGTTTTTT | CSVDNRLNEKLFF
. | TRBJ2-1 | few | 14 | TRBV7-8 | TGTGCCAGCAGCTTAGCCCCTGATCGCCCGGAGCAGTTCTTC | CASSLAPDRPEQFF
. | TRBJ2-1 | . | 11 | TRBV19 | TGTGCCAGTAGTACCTGGGCTAGGCAGTTCTTC | CASSTWARQFF
TRBD1 | TRBJ1-1 | . | 15 | TRBV10-3 | TGTGCCATCAGTCCCGGGACAGGGAAGAACACTGAAGCTTTCTTT | CAISPGTGKNTEAFF
. | TRBJ2-2 | many | 13 | TRBV5-1 | TGCGCCAGCAGCTTGGATTTCACCGGGGAGCTGTTTTTT | CASSLDFTGELFF
TRBD1 | TRBJ2-6 | . | 17 | TRBV15 | TGTGCCACCAGCAGAACGGGACAGGGGGCTGGGGCCAACGTCCTGACTTTC | CATSRTGQGAGANVLTF
. | TRBJ2-1 | . | 14 | TRBV15 | TGTGCCACCAGCAGTCCGCCTACCTACAATGAGCAGTTCTTC | CATSSPPTYNEQFF
. | TRBJ2-7 | many | 13 | TRBV28 | TGTGCCAGCAAGGTTCGAGAGTCCTACGAGCAGTACTTC | CASKVRESYEQYF
. | TRBJ1-3 | . | 16 | TRBV11-2 | TGTGCCAGCAGCTTAGATACGGAGGGCACTGGAAACACCATATATTTT | CASSLDTEGTGNTIYF
TRBD1 | TRBJ2-7 | many | 15 | TRBV7-3 | TGTGCCAGCAGCTTAACGGGACAGGGGGCCGACGAGCAGTACTTC | CASSLTGQGADEQYF
. | TRBJ2-3 | few | 14 | TRBV4-1 | TGCGCCAGCAGCCTCGACCTTAGCACAGATACGCAGTATTTT | CASSLDLSTDTQYF
. | TRBJ2-7 | few | 15 | TRBV19 | TGTGCCAGTAGTATAGCGGCGTCGAGCTCCTACGAGCAGTACTTC | CASSIAASSSYEQYF
. | TRBJ1-2 | . | 14 | TRBV7-8 | TGTGCCAGCAGCTCCCGGGCCCCGTCCTATGGCTACACCTTC | CASSSRAPSYGYTF
. | TRBJ2-7 | many | 13 | TRBV2 | TGTGCCAGCAGCGGACGGGTTTCCTACGAGCAGTACTTC | CASSGRVSYEQYF
TRBD1 | TRBJ2-2 | few | 16 | TRBV7-9 | TGTGCCAGCAGCTTAGTGCCGGGACAGGGTACCGGGGAGCTGTTTTTT | CASSLVPGQGTGELFF
. | TRBJ1-2 | many | 13 | TRBV6-1 | TGTGCCAGCAGTCAGACAGAGACCTATGGCTACACCTTC | CASSQTETYGYTF
TRBD1 | TRBJ2-2 | many | 16 | TRBV5-1 | TGCGCCAGCAGCCCGACCGGGACAGGGAACACCGGGGAGCTGTTTTTT | CASSPTGTGNTGELFF
. | TRBJ1-4 | few | 14 | TRBV20-1 | TGCAGTGCTAGACCCACGGGGCTTGATGAAAAACTGTTTTTT | CSARPTGLDEKLFF
. | TRBJ1-1 | many | 15 | TRBV7-9 | TGTGCCAGCAGCTTAGACAACCTGATGAACACTGAAGCTTTCTTT | CASSLDNLMNTEAFF
. | TRBJ1-5 | many | 13 | TRBV6-1 | TGTGCCAGCAGTGAAGGGGATTTTCAGCCCCAGCATTTT | CASSEGDFQPQHF
TRBD1 | TRBJ2-5 | . | 15 | TRBV5-4 | TGTGCCAGCAGCCACGGACAGGGGGCTGGGGAGACCCAGTACTTC | CASSHGQGAGETQYF
TRBD1 | TRBJ1-2 | many | 13 | TRBV19 | TGTGCCAGTAGTACCCGGGACAGCGGCGGCTACACCTTC | CASSTRDSGGYTF
TRBD1 | TRBJ1-1 | . | 17 | TRBV25-1 | TGTGCCAGCAGTGAATCTTACAGGGACAGGTCGAACACTGAAGCTTTCTTT | CASSESYRDRSNTEAFF